The 23 T cell receptor beta chains below come from one sample, sequenced in a study of blood T cells in healthy people across ages. A second PCR of roughly 6 to 12 cycles used a sample-barcoded 5' primer and a J-beta primer mix. Each CDR3 protein gets one entry after TCRdb re-called the 5' RACE reads with MiXCR. The sample includes about 1.8 million distinct CDR3 sequences, around half of them seen just once. What was sequenced was blood. These receptors were obtained from a woman aged 40-49 years in good health.

Note on this clonotype: One end of the junction varies from germline; a read error may be responsible. The rearrangement joins TRBV6-6 to TRBJ2-3; D not resolved. CDR3 size: 13 residues. The germline CDR1 and CDR2 sequences are MNHNY and SVGAGI (reference sequence). CDR3 bases: TGTGCCGGCAGTTACCCAGAGGTGGATACGCAGTATTTT. Protein sequence: CAGSYPEVDTQYF.

CDR3 sequence: CASSRGGDRNNEQFF. CDR3 sequence (DNA): TGTGCCAGCAGCCGAGGGGGGGATAGAAACAATGAGCAGTTCTTC. The chain combines TRBV7-2 with TRBJ2-1, with TRBD2 as a possible D gene (7 bases). This CDR3 comprises 15 residues. CDR1 and CDR2 from the germline V gene are SGHTA and FQGNSA. Trimming cost V 5 bases and J 5 bases, with 16 bases left between them.

This clonotype was seen a few times. The V and J genes are TRBV27 and TRBJ2-7; possibly TRBD2 for D (6 bases). V lost 5 bases and J 5 bases, leaving 16 bases between the germline ends. This CDR3 contains 14 residues. In germline, CDR1 is MNHEY, CDR2 SMNVEV (reference sequence). Written as DNA, the CDR3 is TGTGCCAGCAGTGCCCGAACTAGCCGGGACGAGCAGTACTTC. Translated: CASSARTSRDEQYF.

This chain connects TRBV20-1 to TRBJ2-3; 15 bases align to TRBD2. The CDR3 sequence is 18 residues long. V lost 6 bases, J lost 6 bases, and 16 bases stayed unmatched. CDR1 is DFQATT, CDR2 SNEGSKA, per germline (reference sequence). CDR3 nucleotide sequence: TGCAGTGCGCCCCCCCCCGGGACTAGCGGGGGGTGGGCGGATACGCAGTATTTT. It yields the protein CSAPPPGTSGGWADTQYF.

CDR3 sequence: CASSLNSGGSDTQYF. The CDR3 region has the DNA TGTGCCAGCAGTTTAAATAGCGGAGGGTCAGATACGCAGTATTTT. V usage is TRBV12-3 or TRBV12-4 and J usage is TRBJ2-3, with D perhaps matching TRBD2 (6 bases). The CDR3 length is 15 residues. Trimming took 2 bases from V and 4 from J, leaving 13 bases between them.

The J gene is TRBJ2-3, the V gene TRBV11-2; D call uncertain. Trimming shortened V by 0 bases and J by 1 base, and 11 bases separated the two germline ends. This CDR3 is 16 amino acids long. Germline V gene data show CDR1 as SGHAT and CDR2 as FQNNGV. The CDR3 coding sequence is TGTGCCAGCAGCTTAGACGTACGCGGTGGCACAGATACGCAGTATTTT. Translated: CASSLDVRGGTDTQYF.

This clonotype was seen only a few times. The chain employs TRBV19 and TRBJ1-2; no firm D call. V was pared by 5 bases and J by 4 bases, with 11 bases between. The CDR3 loop spans 13 amino acids. Per the germline V gene, CDR1 is LNHDA and CDR2 is SQIVND (reference sequence). This CDR3 reads CASSDKGSYGYTF. The CDR3 DNA reads as TGTGCCAGTAGTGATAAAGGGTCCTATGGCTACACCTTC. Filled out from reference TRBV19 and TRBJ1-2, the complete variable domain reads DGGITQSPKYLFRKEGQNVTLSCEQNLNHDAMYWYRQDPGQGLRLIYYSQIVNDFQKGDIAEGYSVSREKKESFPLTVTSAQKNPTAFYLCASSDKGSYGYTFGSGTRLTVV.

As to this clonotype: Relative to the germline gene, one junction end is altered; a read error may explain this. J is TRBJ2-6 and V is TRBV7-3; tentatively, D is TRBD2 (5 bases). Germline V lookup: CDR1 SGHTA, CDR2 FQGTGA. The CDR3 is 22 amino acids. The CDR3 loop reads CASSLDDVWASPGHSEANVLTF. In nucleotides, the CDR3 is TGTGCCAGCAGCTTAGATGACGTTTGGGCTAGCCCGGGCCACTCTGAGGCCAACGTCCTGACTTTC.

The rearrangement uses TRBV6-1 and TRBJ1-2; TRBD1 agrees at 7 bases. In germline, CDR1 is MNHNS, CDR2 SASEGT. The CDR3 sequence is 15 residues long. The ends lost 3 bases at V and 1 base at J; junction bases unmatched: 5. As DNA, the CDR3 is TGTGCCAGCAGTGACCGGGACAGACTTAACTATGGCTACACCTTC. Protein product: CASSDRDRLNYGYTF.

A few counts support this clonotype. The V and J genes are TRBV20-1 and TRBJ1-5; 7 bases fit TRBD1. V shed 3 bases, J shed 0 bases, and the junction held 11 bases outside the gene matches. Germline CDR1 is DFQATT and CDR2 is SNEGSKA (reference sequence). The CDR3 is made up of 17 amino acids. The CDR3 DNA is TGCAGTGCTAGGGAAAGGACAGGAGTCTTTAGCAATCAGCCCCAGCATTTT. As protein: CSARERTGVFSNQPQHF.

This chain uses TRBV15 with TRBJ1-6; possible D gene TRBD1, 6 bases. With 8 bases removed from V and 0 bases from J, the gap between germline ends came to 11 bases. CDR3 length: 15 residues. Germline lookup yields CDR1 LNHNV and CDR2 YYDKDF (reference sequence). The CDR3 sequence is CATAGQSSYNSPLHF. As DNA, the CDR3 is TGTGCCACCGCCGGACAGAGCTCCTATAATTCACCCCTCCACTTT.

This clonotype was seen a single time. The gene calls are TRBV5-6 and TRBJ2-5; 13 positions agree with TRBD2. The CDR3 has 16 amino acids. J lost 11 bases, V lost 5 bases, and 15 bases had no gene match. Looked up from germline, CDR1 is SGHDT and CDR2 is YYEEEE. CDR3 region: CASRSRLAGGPGEQYF. The CDR3 DNA follows: TGTGCCAGCAGGTCCCGACTAGCGGGGGGCCCCGGTGAGCAGTACTTC. Filled out from reference TRBV5-6 and TRBJ2-5, the complete variable domain reads DAGVTQSPTHLIKTRGQQVTLRCSPKSGHDTVSWYQQALGQGPQFIFQYYEEEERQRGNFPDRFSGHQFPNYSSELNVNALLLGDSALYLCASRSRLAGGPGEQYFGPGTRLLVL.

The CDR3: CASSPRLAGFSTDTQYF. The CDR3 nucleotides read TGTGCCAGCAGTCCCCGACTAGCGGGGTTTAGCACAGATACGCAGTATTTT. The V call is TRBV27, the J call TRBJ2-3; 11 bases match TRBD2. CDR3 length equals 17 residues. In germline, CDR1 is MNHEY, CDR2 SMNVEV (reference sequence). Germline trimming cut 5 bases from V and 0 bases from J; bases unmatched to any gene: 7.

This clonotype was detected only a few times. The chain couples TRBV3-1 to TRBJ2-5; weak D call: TRBD1 (5 bases). Germline V CDR1 and CDR2: LGHDT, YNNKEL (reference sequence). The CDR3 covers 15 residues. V was shortened by 4 bases and J by 5 bases, with 17 bases between the two germline ends. The CDR3 is CASSRQTQGVETQYF. CDR3 DNA sequence: TGTGCCAGCAGCCGACAGACCCAAGGGGTGGAGACCCAGTACTTC.

The chain combines TRBV7-9 with TRBJ2-1, with 11 positions matching TRBD2. This CDR3 is built from 11 residues. The germline V gene encodes CDR1 SEHNR and CDR2 FQNEAQ (reference sequence). V lost 6 bases and J lost 12; bases outside the gene matches: 1. CDR3 bases: TGTGCCAGCAGGCTAGCGGGGGGGCAGTTCTTC. Its translation is CASRLAGGQFF.

About this clonotype: One junction end disagrees with the germline gene, perhaps due to a read error. This sequence joins TRBV10-2 and TRBJ1-6, with 8 bases fitting TRBD1. There are 15 residues in the CDR3. CDR1 and CDR2 (germline): WSHSY, SAAADI. CDR3 bases: TGCGCCAGCGGCATTACAGGGGGGGATAATTCACCCCCCCACTTT. It encodes CASGITGGDNSPPHF.

This rearrangement joins TRBV10-2 to TRBJ1-5, with 8 bases matching TRBD1. After removal of 6 bases from V and 6 bases from J, the junction contained 10 bases not matched to a gene. The CDR3 loop spans 15 amino acids. The germline gives CDR1 WSHSY, CDR2 SAAADI. CDR3 sequence (DNA): TGCGCCAGCAGCCCGGACAGGGCACTGGCTCAGCCCCAGCATTTT. Translating gives CASSPDRALAQPQHF.

Concerning this clonotype: A read error may explain this, as a much larger clone is one base away. DNA for the CDR3: TGTGCCACCAGCAGAGTTAGGGAAGAGACCCAGTACTTC. This encodes CATSRVREETQYF. The genes are TRBV15 and TRBJ2-5; unclear D gene. The CDR3 totals 13 residues. CDR1 and CDR2 (germline): LNHNV, YYDKDF (reference sequence). Trimming left V 1 base short and J 3 bases short, with 6 bases between.

The chain employs TRBV28 and TRBJ2-3; 11 nucleotides match TRBD2. The CDR3 loop spans 18 amino acids. Germline V gene lookup returns CDR1 MDHEN and CDR2 SYDVKM. V lost 7 bases and J lost 0; bases outside the gene matches: 12. CDR3 nucleotide sequence: TGTGCCAGCATCGACCGCCTCGGACTAGCGGGCAGCACAGATACGCAGTATTTT. Its protein product is CASIDRLGLAGSTDTQYF.

On this clonotype itself: Germline is not matched at one junction end, which may reflect a read error. The gene calls are TRBV9 and TRBJ1-2; D might be TRBD1 (6 bases). The CDR3 is made up of 15 amino acids. Germline V gene data show CDR1 as SGDLS and CDR2 as YYNGEE. The CDR3 nucleotides read TGTGCCGGCAGCGCAATAACAGGGACCCTCTATGGCTACACCTTC. This codes for CAGSAITGTLYGYTF.

This chain connects TRBV20-1 to TRBJ2-1; D gene unclear. Trimming pared 4 bases from V and 9 bases from J, leaving 16 bases between. The CDR3 has 13 amino acids. Germline V CDR1 and CDR2: DFQATT, SNEGSKA (reference sequence). The CDR3 nucleotides read TGCAGTGCTAACACCCCGAACCACGGTGAGCAGTTCTTC. It is translated as CSANTPNHGEQFF.

Notes on this clonotype: A much larger clonotype is one base distant, so this may be a read error. This chain connects TRBV7-6 to TRBJ2-3, with TRBD2 matching over 14 bases. Germline V CDR1 and CDR2: SGHVS, FNYEAQ. The length of the CDR3 is 17 residues. Here the CDR3 DNA reads TGTGCCAGCAGCATTGGACTAGCGGGGGGCCTAACAGGTACGCAGTATTTT. Its protein is CASSIGLAGGLTGTQYF.

This clonotype was counted a few times. The V and J genes are TRBV4-3 and TRBJ1-2, with 9 bases identical to TRBD1. Per the germline V gene, CDR1 is LGHNA and CDR2 is YSLEER. Trimming at V came to 3 bases and at J to 6 bases, leaving 8 bases not matched to a gene. There are 15 residues in the CDR3. The CDR3 DNA is TGCGCCAGCAGCCAGACCGCCCGGACAGGGGATGGCTACACCTTC. This encodes CASSQTARTGDGYTF.